Each of the 18 T cell receptor beta chains below was sequenced from the same sample in a study of blood T cells in healthy people across ages. Together with a sample-barcoded 5' primer, a J-beta primer mix was included in a second PCR lasting roughly 6 to 12 cycles. TCRdb re-called the 5' RACE reads through MiXCR, storing one row per CDR3 protein. In the table there are roughly 1.5 million distinct CDR3 sequences, under 55% of which are singletons. Sequenced material: blood. The receptors were sampled from a woman aged 18-29 years in good health.

The V call is TRBV9, the J call TRBJ2-2; 14 bases agree with TRBD2. V shed 4 bases and J 6 bases; nucleotides not matched to a gene: 17. The CDR3 length is 20 residues. Looked up from germline, CDR1 is SGDLS and CDR2 is YYNGEE. The CDR3 protein is CASSPPRLAGGLTHAGELFF. The CDR3 nucleotides are TGTGCCAGCAGCCCCCCTCGACTAGCGGGAGGGCTTACCCACGCCGGGGAGCTGTTTTTT.

This sequence joins TRBV6-4 and TRBJ2-7; D tentatively fits TRBD1 or TRBD2 (5 bases each). The J call may be mistaken, given a closer DNA end match to TRBJ2-5. In germline, CDR1 is MRHNA, CDR2 SNTAGT. CDR3 length: 13 residues. The CDR3 region is CAIARDGKETQYF. CDR3 coding DNA: TGTGCCATTGCCCGGGACGGAAAAGAGACCCAGTACTTC.

This clonotype was found a few times. The chain carries TRBV4-1 and TRBJ2-3, with a tentative D call TRBD1 (6 bases). This CDR3 spans 13 amino acids. Trimming pared 4 bases from V and 6 bases from J, leaving 11 bases between. Germline CDR1 is MGHRA and CDR2 is YSYEKL. This CDR3 is CASSRRQEDTQYF. The CDR3 DNA reads TGCGCCAGCAGCCGACGACAGGAGGATACGCAGTATTTT.

In regard to this clonotype: It may be a read error: a sequence one base away is much more abundant. This chain uses TRBV25-1 with TRBJ2-1, with TRBD2 matching over 9 bases. Germline CDR1 is MGHDK and CDR2 is SYGVNS. Trimming cost V 6 bases and J 12 bases; bases outside gene matches: 12. This CDR3 has 14 residues. CDR3 DNA: TGTGCCAGCAGATGGTCTAGCGGGGATGATGGGCAGTTCTTC. This gives the protein CASRWSSGDDGQFF.

The chain combines TRBV5-6 with TRBJ1-1; D is perhaps TRBD1 (5 bases). The germline V gene encodes CDR1 SGHDT and CDR2 YYEEEE. This CDR3 is built from 14 residues. V dropped 1 base and J dropped 8 bases, with 15 bases sitting between them. CDR3 loop: CASSLLRGGFEAFF. CDR3 coding DNA: TGTGCCAGCAGCTTGTTACGGGGGGGATTCGAAGCTTTCTTT. Drawing the rest from reference TRBV5-6 and TRBJ1-1, the complete variable domain is DAGVTQSPTHLIKTRGQQVTLRCSPKSGHDTVSWYQQALGQGPQFIFQYYEEEERQRGNFPDRFSGHQFPNYSSELNVNALLLGDSALYLCASSLLRGGFEAFFGQGTRLTVV.

Only one count was recorded for this clonotype. Germline is not matched at one junction end, which may reflect a read error. The chain uses TRBV29-1 and TRBJ2-7, with 9 bases matching TRBD2. Germline V lookup: CDR1 SQVTM, CDR2 ANQGSEA. This CDR3 has 14 residues. In DNA form, the CDR3 reads TGCAGCGTTGAGCTAGCGGGAACCTCCTACGTGCAGTACTTC. This gives the protein CSVELAGTSYVQYF.

This rearrangement joins TRBV11-2 to TRBJ2-3; D ambiguous. The CDR3 is 15 amino acids. Germline loops: CDR1 SGHAT, CDR2 FQNNGV. V was cut by 1 base and J by 5 bases, with 13 bases left in between. In DNA, the CDR3 is TGTGCCAGCAGCTTAGTGAGTCGAGGAATAGATACGCAGTATTTT. This gives the protein CASSLVSRGIDTQYF.

The chain links TRBV4-1 to TRBJ2-2, with 10 bases aligning to TRBD2. CDR3 size: 15 residues. The junction had 10 bases not matched to a gene; V was cut back by 6 bases and J by 9 bases. CDR1 MGHRA and CDR2 YSYEKL come from the germline V gene. CDR3 bases: TGCGCCAGCAGAGACCCTCAGCGGGGGGGCCGGGAGCTGTTTTTT. Encoded protein: CASRDPQRGGRELFF.

With respect to this clonotype: One end of the junction is discordant with germline, which a read error may explain. The chain carries TRBV20-1 and TRBJ1-5, with D hard to call. The CDR3 has 17 residues. Germline V gene sequence: CDR1 DFQATT, CDR2 SNEGSKA (reference sequence). Here the CDR3 DNA reads TGCAGTTCTAGACCCCCATCGGGAATTTATAGCAATCAGCCCCAGCATTTT. Amino acid sequence: CSSRPPSGIYSNQPQHF.

This clonotype was found a few times. The rearrangement joins TRBV12-3 or TRBV12-4 to TRBJ1-5, with TRBD1 as a possible D gene (5 bases). V was clipped by 4 bases and J by 7 bases, with 11 bases between them. The CDR3 runs to 13 residues. For the CDR3, the DNA is TGTGCCAGCAGTTCACAGCAGGGCCAGCCCCAGCATTTT. Protein product: CASSSQQGQPQHF.

The rearrangement joins TRBV9 to TRBJ2-1; 15 nucleotides agree with TRBD2. The CDR3 is 17 amino acids. V was clipped by 2 bases and J by 6 bases; unmatched bases: 6. Germline V gene lookup returns CDR1 SGDLS and CDR2 YYNGEE. Here the CDR3 reads CASSVKGLAGGGNEQFF. The CDR3 DNA reads as TGTGCCAGCAGCGTGAAGGGACTAGCGGGGGGCGGCAATGAGCAGTTCTTC.

The J gene is TRBJ2-5, the V gene TRBV9; possible D gene TRBD1, 6 bases. The germline CDR1 and CDR2 sequences are SGDLS and YYNGEE. V lost 3 bases and J 3 bases, leaving 12 bases between the germline ends. The CDR3 extends over 14 amino acids. The CDR3 bases are TGTGCCAGCAGCGATACAGGGTTAGAAGAGACCCAGTACTTC. Amino acids: CASSDTGLEETQYF.

Turning to this clonotype: This may come from a read error, since a much larger clone is one base off. The chain links TRBV20-1 to TRBJ2-5; 8 nucleotides align to TRBD2. The CDR3 covers 14 residues. Germline V gives CDR1 DFQATT, CDR2 SNEGSKA (reference sequence). The CDR3 DNA reads TGCGGTGCTAGACGGGGACTAGGGATCGAGACCCAGTACTTC. Residues: CGARRGLGIETQYF.

The chain couples TRBV4-3 to TRBJ1-2; maybe TRBD1 (5 bases). V was pared by 3 bases and J by 7 bases, with 12 bases between. The germline V gene has CDR1 LGHNA and CDR2 YSLEER. CDR3 length: 13 residues. This chain's CDR3 is CASSQTTGGGYTF. In DNA, the CDR3 is TGCGCCAGCAGCCAGACCACGGGGGGTGGCTACACCTTC.

The chain recombines TRBV5-1 with TRBJ1-1, with 7 bases identical to TRBD1. The CDR3 totals 14 residues. J was trimmed by 6 bases and V by 1 base; bases with no gene match: 6. From germline, CDR1 is SGHRS and CDR2 YFSETQ. CDR3 loop: CASSLSQGESEAFF. The CDR3 region has the DNA TGCGCCAGCAGCTTGAGCCAGGGGGAGTCTGAAGCTTTCTTT.

The CDR3 sequence: CSVETRTEAFF. CDR3 DNA: TGCAGCGTTGAGACGCGGACTGAAGCTTTCTTT. The chain combines TRBV29-1 with TRBJ1-1; D gene ambiguous. Trimming removed 3 bases from V and 5 bases from J, with 7 bases in between. Per germline, CDR1 SQVTM and CDR2 ANQGSEA. This CDR3 comprises 11 residues.

This clonotype was counted between two and nine times. This rearrangement joins TRBV29-1 to TRBJ1-1, with D perhaps TRBD1 (6 bases). CDR1 is SQVTM, CDR2 ANQGSEA, per germline. Between the trimmed V and J ends, which lost 4 bases and 4 bases, there was a span of 13 bases. The CDR3 is 13 amino acids. CDR3 amino acids: CSVGYRGGTEAFF. The CDR3 DNA reads TGCAGCGTTGGGTATCGAGGGGGCACTGAAGCTTTCTTT.

This chain uses TRBV5-1 with TRBJ2-7; 9 nucleotides match TRBD1. Germline-derived CDR1 and CDR2 are SGHRS and YFSETQ. This CDR3 region has 16 residues. The J segment lost 0 bases and the V segment lost 0 bases, leaving 4 bases of the junction unmatched. CDR3 in DNA: TGCGCCAGCAGCTTGGCGGGACAGGGATTCTCCTACGAGCAGTACTTC. Translating it yields CASSLAGQGFSYEQYF.